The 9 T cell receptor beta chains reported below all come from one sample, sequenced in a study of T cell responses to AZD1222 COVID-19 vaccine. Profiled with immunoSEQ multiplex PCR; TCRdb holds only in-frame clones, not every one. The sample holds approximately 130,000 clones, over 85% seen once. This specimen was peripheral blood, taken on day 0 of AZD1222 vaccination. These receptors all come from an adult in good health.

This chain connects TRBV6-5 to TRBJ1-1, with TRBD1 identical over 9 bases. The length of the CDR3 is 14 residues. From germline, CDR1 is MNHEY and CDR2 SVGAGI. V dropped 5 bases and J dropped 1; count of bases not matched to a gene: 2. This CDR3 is CASSKQGANTEAFF. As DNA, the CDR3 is TGTGCCAGCAGTAAACAGGGGGCGAACACTGAAGCTTTCTTT.

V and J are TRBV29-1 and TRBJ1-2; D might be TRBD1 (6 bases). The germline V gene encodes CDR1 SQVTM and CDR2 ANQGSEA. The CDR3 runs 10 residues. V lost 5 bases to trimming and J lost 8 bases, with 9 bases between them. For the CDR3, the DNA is TGCAGCGTTTTGACAGGCGGCTACACCTTC. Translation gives CSVLTGGYTF.

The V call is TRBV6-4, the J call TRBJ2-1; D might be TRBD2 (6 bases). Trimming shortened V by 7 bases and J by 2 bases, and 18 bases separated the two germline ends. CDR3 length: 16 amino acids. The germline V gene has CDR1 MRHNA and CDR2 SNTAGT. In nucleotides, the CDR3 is TGTGCCAGCATTACGACGGGAGCGGAAGCCTACAATGAGCAGTTCTTC. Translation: CASITTGAEAYNEQFF.

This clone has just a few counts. Here the CDR3 reads CASSYLSTGNSPLHF. CDR3 bases: TGTGCCAGCAGTTACCTATCGACAGGGAATTCACCCCTCCACTTT. The V gene is TRBV6-6, the J gene TRBJ1-6; 7 positions agree with TRBD1. The junction had 5 bases not matched to a gene; V was cut back by 2 bases and J by 7 bases. The CDR3 is 15 amino acids. Germline V CDR1 and CDR2: MNHNY, SVGAGI (reference sequence).

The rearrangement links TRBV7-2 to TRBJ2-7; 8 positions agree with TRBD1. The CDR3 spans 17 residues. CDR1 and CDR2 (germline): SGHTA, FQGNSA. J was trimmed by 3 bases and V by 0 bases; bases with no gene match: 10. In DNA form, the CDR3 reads TGTGCCAGCAGCTTAGCGCCGGCGACAGGGGTCCGCTACGAGCAGTACTTC. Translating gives CASSLAPATGVRYEQYF.

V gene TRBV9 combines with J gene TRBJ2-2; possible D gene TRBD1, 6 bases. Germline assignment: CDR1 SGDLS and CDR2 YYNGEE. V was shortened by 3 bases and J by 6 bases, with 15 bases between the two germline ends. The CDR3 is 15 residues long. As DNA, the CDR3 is TGTGCCAGCAGCGCTACTAGGGGGTCCGCCGGGGAGCTGTTTTTT. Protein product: CASSATRGSAGELFF. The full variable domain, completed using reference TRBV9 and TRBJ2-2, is DSGVTQTPKHLITATGQRVTLRCSPRSGDLSVYWYQQSLDQGLQFLIQYYNGEERAKGNILERFSAQQFPDLHSELNLSSLELGDSALYFCASSATRGSAGELFFGEGSRLTVL.

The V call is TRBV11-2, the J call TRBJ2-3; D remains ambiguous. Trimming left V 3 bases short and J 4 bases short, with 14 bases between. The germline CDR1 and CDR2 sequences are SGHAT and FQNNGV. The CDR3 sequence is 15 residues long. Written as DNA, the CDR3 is TGTGCCAGCAGCTTCCAAATCCGGGCCGCAGATACGCAGTATTTT. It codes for CASSFQIRAADTQYF.

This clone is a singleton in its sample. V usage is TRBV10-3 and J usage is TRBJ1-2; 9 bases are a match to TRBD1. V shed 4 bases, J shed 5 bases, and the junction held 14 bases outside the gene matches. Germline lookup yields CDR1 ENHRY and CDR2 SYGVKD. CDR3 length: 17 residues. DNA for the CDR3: TGTGCCATCAGTGTAAAGGGACAGGGATTTTCGTGGTATGGCTACACCTTC. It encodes CAISVKGQGFSWYGYTF.

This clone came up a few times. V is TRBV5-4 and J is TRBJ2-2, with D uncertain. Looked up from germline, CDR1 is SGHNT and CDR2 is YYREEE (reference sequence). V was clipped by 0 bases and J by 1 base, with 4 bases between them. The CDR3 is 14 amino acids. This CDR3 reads CASSLVGNTGELFF. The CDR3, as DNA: TGTGCCAGCAGCTTGGTTGGGAACACCGGGGAGCTGTTTTTT. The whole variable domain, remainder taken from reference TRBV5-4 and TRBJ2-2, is ETGVTQSPTHLIKTRGQQVTLRCSSQSGHNTVSWYQQALGQGPQFIFQYYREEENGRGNFPPRFSGLQFPNYSSELNVNALELDDSALYLCASSLVGNTGELFFGEGSRLTVL.